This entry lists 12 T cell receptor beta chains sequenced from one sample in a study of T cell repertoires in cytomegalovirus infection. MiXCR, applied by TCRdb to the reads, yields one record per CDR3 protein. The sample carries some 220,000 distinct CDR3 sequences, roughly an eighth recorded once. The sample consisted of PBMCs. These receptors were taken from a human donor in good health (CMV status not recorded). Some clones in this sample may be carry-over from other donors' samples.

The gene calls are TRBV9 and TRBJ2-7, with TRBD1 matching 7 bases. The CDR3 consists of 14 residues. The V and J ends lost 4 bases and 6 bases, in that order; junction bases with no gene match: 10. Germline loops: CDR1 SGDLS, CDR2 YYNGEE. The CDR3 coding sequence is TGTGCCAGCAGCATCGGACAGGCTTCAGGCGAGCAGTACTTC. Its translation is CASSIGQASGEQYF. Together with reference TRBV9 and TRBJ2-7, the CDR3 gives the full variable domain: DSGVTQTPKHLITATGQRVTLRCSPRSGDLSVYWYQQSLDQGLQFLIQYYNGEERAKGNILERFSAQQFPDLHSELNLSSLELGDSALYFCASSIGQASGEQYFGPGTRLTVT.

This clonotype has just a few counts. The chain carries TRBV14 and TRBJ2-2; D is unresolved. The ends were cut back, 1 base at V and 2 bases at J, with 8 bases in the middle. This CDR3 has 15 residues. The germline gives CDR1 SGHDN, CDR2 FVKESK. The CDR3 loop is CASSQVRSNTGELFF. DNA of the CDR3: TGTGCCAGCAGCCAAGTGAGGAGTAACACCGGGGAGCTGTTTTTT. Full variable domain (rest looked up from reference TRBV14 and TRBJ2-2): EAGVTQFPSHSVIEKGQTVTLRCDPISGHDNLYWYRRVMGKEIKFLLHFVKESKQDESGMPNNRFLAERTGGTYSTLKVQPAELEDSGVYFCASSQVRSNTGELFFGEGSRLTVL.

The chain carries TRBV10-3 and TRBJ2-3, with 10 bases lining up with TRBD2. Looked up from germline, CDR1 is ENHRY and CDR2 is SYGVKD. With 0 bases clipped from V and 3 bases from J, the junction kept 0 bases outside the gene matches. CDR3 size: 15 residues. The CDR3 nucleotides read TGTGCCATCAGTGAGTCTAGCGGGGGGACAGATACGCAGTATTTT. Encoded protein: CAISESSGGTDTQYF.

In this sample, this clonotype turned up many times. CDR3 bases: TGCGCCAGCAGCCAAGGAGGACAGTACACTGAAGCTTTCTTT. Its protein is CASSQGGQYTEAFF. The chain employs TRBV4-3 and TRBJ1-1; D is possibly TRBD1 (6 bases). The V gene's germline CDR1 is LGHNA and CDR2 YSLEER. This CDR3 comprises 14 residues. V gave up 1 base and J gave up 3 bases, with 9 bases separating them.

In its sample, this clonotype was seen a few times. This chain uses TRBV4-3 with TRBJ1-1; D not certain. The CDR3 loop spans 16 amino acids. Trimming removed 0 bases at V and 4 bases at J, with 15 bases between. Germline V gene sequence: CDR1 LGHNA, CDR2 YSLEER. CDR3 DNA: TGCGCCAGCAGCCAAGAGGCCGCCGGTGGGTTCACTGAAGCTTTCTTT. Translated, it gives CASSQEAAGGFTEAFF.

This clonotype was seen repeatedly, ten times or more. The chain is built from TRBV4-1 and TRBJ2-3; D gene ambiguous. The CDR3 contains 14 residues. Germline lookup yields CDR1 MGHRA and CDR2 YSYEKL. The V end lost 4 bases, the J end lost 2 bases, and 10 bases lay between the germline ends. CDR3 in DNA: TGCGCCAGCAGCCTATACATTCCCACAGATACGCAGTATTTT. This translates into CASSLYIPTDTQYF.

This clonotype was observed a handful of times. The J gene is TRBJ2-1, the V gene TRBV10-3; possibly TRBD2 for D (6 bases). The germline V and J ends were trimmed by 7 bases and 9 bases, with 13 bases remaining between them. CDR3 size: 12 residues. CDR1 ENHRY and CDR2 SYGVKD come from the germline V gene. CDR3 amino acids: CAITGGRGEQFF. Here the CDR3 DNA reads TGTGCCATCACCGGGGGTAGGGGTGAGCAGTTCTTC.

The CDR3 region is CASSVQDRLPYEQYF. The CDR3 DNA sequence: TGTGCCAGCAGCGTTCAGGACAGGCTTCCCTACGAGCAGTACTTC. This rearrangement joins TRBV9 to TRBJ2-7, with 7 bases lining up with TRBD1. This CDR3 spans 15 amino acids. Trimming removed 2 bases from V and 2 bases from J; junction bases left unmatched: 7. From germline, CDR1 is SGDLS and CDR2 YYNGEE.

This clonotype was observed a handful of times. The CDR3 nucleotides read TGTGCCAGCAATTCGGAGGAGTCCAGCTCCTACAATGAGCAGTTCTTC. It specifies CASNSEESSSYNEQFF. This chain joins TRBV12-3 or TRBV12-4 and TRBJ2-1; D possibly corresponds to TRBD2 (5 bases). Trimming left V 7 bases short and J 0 bases short, with 16 bases between. The CDR3 is 16 amino acids.

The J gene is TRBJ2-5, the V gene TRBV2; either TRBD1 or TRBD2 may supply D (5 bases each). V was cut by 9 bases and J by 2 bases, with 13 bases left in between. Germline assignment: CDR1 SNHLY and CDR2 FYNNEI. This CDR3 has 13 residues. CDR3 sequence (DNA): TGTGCCAGATCCGGGACGGTACAAGAGACCCAGTACTTC. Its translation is CARSGTVQETQYF.

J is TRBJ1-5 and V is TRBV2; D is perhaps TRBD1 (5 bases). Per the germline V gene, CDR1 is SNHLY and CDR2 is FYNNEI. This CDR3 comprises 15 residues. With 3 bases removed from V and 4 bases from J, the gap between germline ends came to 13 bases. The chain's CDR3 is CASSEDRGSNQPQHF. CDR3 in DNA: TGTGCCAGCAGTGAGGACCGGGGCTCGAATCAGCCCCAGCATTTT.

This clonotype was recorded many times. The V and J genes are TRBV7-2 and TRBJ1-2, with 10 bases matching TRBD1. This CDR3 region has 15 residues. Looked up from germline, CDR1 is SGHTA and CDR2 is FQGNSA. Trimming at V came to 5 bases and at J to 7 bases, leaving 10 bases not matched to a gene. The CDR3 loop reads CASSELRDRGFGYTF. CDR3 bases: TGTGCCAGCAGCGAACTCCGGGACAGGGGATTTGGCTACACCTTC.